At least ten counts were recorded for the clone carrying this T cell receptor beta chain. Germline CDR1 DFQATT, CDR2 SNEGSKA (reference sequence). V shed 3 bases, J shed 2 bases, and the junction held 5 bases outside the gene matches. CDR3 length: 14 amino acids. This sample was taken from a study of T cells in Graves' hyperthyroidism and ophthalmopathy. At least 3 on the Clinical Activity Score was recorded for ophthalmopathy patients, who also had NOSPECS grade at least 4 and duration under 3 months. Exclusion criteria comprised uncontrolled infection, other autoimmune disease, pregnancy or lactation. Each diagnosis was grounded in clinical symptoms, serum thyroxine and TRAb, thyroid ultrasound, and orbital computed tomography. The PBMCs were sourced from fresh peripheral blood (about 9.7 ml). Researchers took RNA transcripts and amplified the TCR beta CDR3 regions from them. When the TCR CDR3 underwent first-round RT-PCR, the HTBI primer set was used. TCRdb re-analysed the multiplex PCR reads in MiXCR, keeping a single row per CDR3 protein. The sample lists more than 300,000 distinct CDR3 sequences, 18% occurring once.

V is TRBV20-1 and J is TRBJ2-7; 9 positions match TRBD2. The clonotype comes from a man aged 18 to 29 with Graves' ophthalmopathy. Material: blood. DNA of the CDR3: TGCAGTGCTAGTCGCGGGGGGGCCACCTACGAGCAGTACTTC. It translates to CSASRGGATYEQYF.